Each of the 2 T cell receptor beta chains below was sequenced from the same sample in a study of blood T cells in healthy people across ages. Alongside a J-beta primer mix, a sample-barcoded 5' primer served in a second PCR lasting about 7 to 11 cycles. TCRdb redid the calling of the 5' RACE reads with MiXCR, one entry per CDR3 protein. Among around 990,000 distinct CDR3 sequences listed, around two fifths were seen once. Sequenced sample: blood. These receptors came from a young man in good health.

The chain employs TRBV7-8 and TRBJ1-5; possible D gene TRBD1, 6 bases. V was shortened by 1 base and J by 5 bases, with 12 bases between the two germline ends. Per the germline V gene, CDR1 is SGHVS and CDR2 is FQNEAQ. There are 15 residues in the CDR3. The CDR3 bases are TGTGCCAGCAGCTTAGAGGACAGTATGGATCAGCCCCAGCATTTT. This gives the protein CASSLEDSMDQPQHF.

The chain employs TRBV29-1 and TRBJ2-1, with 7 nucleotides matching TRBD2. The germline gives CDR1 SQVTM, CDR2 ANQGSEA. This CDR3 is 17 amino acids long. With 0 bases clipped from V and 12 bases from J, the junction kept 20 bases outside the gene matches. The CDR3 DNA reads TGCAGCGTTGAAGATCTAGGTCGCGCGGAATGGGACTATTCGCAGTTCTTC. Translated: CSVEDLGRAEWDYSQFF.